Following are 29 T cell receptor beta chains from one sample sequenced in a study of blood T cell repertoires in COVID-19. Clones were read by immunoSEQ multiplex PCR, and TCRdb kept only the in-frame ones, dropping some. The table has tens of thousands of clones, around 80% seen once. Sequenced sample: peripheral blood. These receptors originate from a woman aged 45-65 years with acute or convalescent COVID-19.

The gene calls are TRBV24-1 and TRBJ1-2; weak D call: TRBD1 (5 bases). Per the germline V gene, CDR1 is KGHDR and CDR2 is SFDVKD. The length of the CDR3 is 12 residues. Trimming removed 9 bases at V and 3 bases at J, with 10 bases between. Here the CDR3 DNA reads TGTGCCACCTCGAAAGGGGACTATGGCTACACCTTC. Translation: CATSKGDYGYTF.

This chain links TRBV27 with TRBJ2-1, with 7 nucleotides matching TRBD2. V was clipped by 7 bases and J by 5 bases; unmatched bases: 5. Germline values: CDR1 MNHEY, CDR2 SMNVEV (reference sequence). There are 13 residues in the CDR3. The CDR3 coding sequence is TGTGCCAGCACCAAGCGGGGCCACAATGAGCAGTTCTTC. Its translation is CASTKRGHNEQFF.

This clone occurred a few times. This chain joins TRBV27 and TRBJ2-1; no definite D call. The CDR3 runs to 14 residues. Per germline, CDR1 MNHEY and CDR2 SMNVEV (reference sequence). The ends were cut back, 5 bases at V and 5 bases at J, with 13 bases in the middle. CDR3 region: CASSHDRLHNEQFF. In DNA form, the CDR3 reads TGTGCCAGCAGTCACGACCGACTTCACAATGAGCAGTTCTTC.

The V call is TRBV2, the J call TRBJ1-2; a possible D gene is TRBD1 (5 bases). The CDR3 loop spans 14 amino acids. The V gene's germline CDR1 is SNHLY and CDR2 FYNNEI. V lost 3 bases and J lost 7, with 15 bases in between. CDR3 sequence: CASSDGRRVRGYTF. DNA of the CDR3: TGTGCCAGCAGTGACGGGCGCAGGGTTCGTGGCTACACCTTC.

The chain links TRBV24-1 to TRBJ1-2; 8 nucleotides line up with TRBD1. CDR3 length: 14 amino acids. Germline V gene sequence: CDR1 KGHDR, CDR2 SFDVKD. V was pared by 4 bases and J by 3 bases, with 3 bases of the junction left unmatched. CDR3 protein: CATSDQTGDYGYTF. CDR3 sequence (DNA): TGTGCCACCAGTGACCAGACAGGGGACTATGGCTACACCTTC.

The rearrangement links TRBV6-6 to TRBJ2-4; 7 bases agree with TRBD1. Trimming cost V 6 bases and J 0 bases; bases outside gene matches: 8. The CDR3 sequence is 16 residues long. The germline CDR1 and CDR2 sequences are MNHNY and SVGAGI (reference sequence). Here the CDR3 reads CASSSRDRVAKNIQYF. In nucleotides, the CDR3 is TGTGCCAGCAGCTCCCGGGACAGAGTAGCCAAAAACATTCAGTACTTC.

The chain links TRBV19 to TRBJ1-2; D is unresolved. V was trimmed by 5 bases and J by 0 bases, leaving 13 bases between them. Germline CDR1 is LNHDA and CDR2 is SQIVND (reference sequence). The CDR3 is 15 amino acids. The CDR3 region is CASSFSRNTNYGYTF. DNA for the CDR3: TGTGCCAGTAGTTTTTCGAGGAACACTAACTATGGCTACACCTTC.

This clone was observed a few times. The rearrangement joins TRBV21-1 to TRBJ1-1; TRBD1 is taken as the D call from the table, unchecked against the DNA. TRBV21-1 is described as a pseudogene. The CDR3 is 13 residues long. The CDR3 reads CALEAQPNTEAFF. As DNA, the CDR3 is TGTGCCTTGGAAGCACAGCCGAACACTGAAGCTTTCTTT.

The chain recombines TRBV7-9 with TRBJ1-6; D may be TRBD1 (5 bases). Between the trimmed V and J ends, which lost 8 bases and 8 bases, there was a span of 13 bases. CDR1 and CDR2 from the germline V gene are SEHNR and FQNEAQ (reference sequence). The CDR3 runs 13 residues. The CDR3, as DNA: TGTGCCAGCGGGCTCGGGGGGGATTCACCCCTCCACTTT. Protein sequence: CASGLGGDSPLHF.

The chain couples TRBV18 to TRBJ1-2; 8 bases agree with TRBD1. The CDR3 extends over 14 amino acids. V dropped 0 bases and J dropped 11; count of bases not matched to a gene: 8. Germline lookup yields CDR1 KGHSH and CDR2 LQKENI. The CDR3: CASSPPVGQGRYTF. CDR3 sequence (DNA): TGTGCCAGCTCACCACCCGTAGGACAGGGACGATACACCTTC. The variable domain in full, with the rest retrieved from reference TRBV18 and TRBJ1-2, is NAGVMQNPRHLVRRRGQEARLRCSPMKGHSHVYWYRQLPEEGLKFMVYLQKENIIDESGMPKERFSAEFPKEGPSILRIQQVVRGDSAAYFCASSPPVGQGRYTFGSGTRLTVV.

The chain carries TRBV4-2 and TRBJ2-7; the match to TRBD2 covers 13 bases. V gave up 6 bases and J gave up 3 bases; unmatched junction bases: 5. Germline V gives CDR1 LGHNA, CDR2 YNFKEQ. The CDR3 runs to 15 residues. The CDR3 sequence: CASSFGTSGNYEQYF. CDR3 sequence (DNA): TGTGCCAGCAGTTTCGGGACTAGCGGGAACTACGAGCAGTACTTC.

The gene calls are TRBV2 and TRBJ2-2, with 10 bases fitting TRBD2. In germline, CDR1 is SNHLY, CDR2 FYNNEI. CDR3 length: 14 residues. CDR3 region: CATGIAGGTGELFF. The CDR3 nucleotides are TGTGCAACCGGGATAGCGGGAGGAACCGGGGAGCTGTTTTTT.

The V and J genes are TRBV5-8 and TRBJ1-2, with a tentative D call TRBD1 (5 bases). CDR1 is SGHTS, CDR2 YDEGEE, per germline. This CDR3 spans 14 amino acids. The V end lost 3 bases, the J end lost 4 bases, and 13 bases lay between the germline ends. CDR3 coding DNA: TGTGCCAGCAGCTGGCGGAGGGGTAGCTATGGCTACACCTTC. Amino acids: CASSWRRGSYGYTF.

The chain combines TRBV21-1 with TRBJ2-7; the D call in the table, TRBD1, was not verified against the DNA. TRBV21-1 is noted as a pseudogene. The CDR3 is 17 amino acids. The CDR3 spells CASSYTPRNRWTYEQYF. The CDR3 DNA reads as TGTGCCAGCAGCTACACCCCTCGGAACAGGTGGACCTACGAGCAGTACTTC.

This chain's CDR3 is CASSRREGQPQHF. CDR3 nucleotides: TGTGCCAGCAGCCGCCGGGAGGGACAGCCCCAGCATTTT. The chain is built from TRBV6-2 or TRBV6-3 and TRBJ1-5; D not resolved. The CDR3 sequence is 13 residues long. With 6 bases removed from V and 7 bases from J, the gap between germline ends came to 13 bases. Looked up from germline, CDR1 is MNHEY and CDR2 is SVGEGT.

This clone was detected once. The V gene is TRBV4-1, the J gene TRBJ2-3; D may be TRBD1 (5 bases). The CDR3 consists of 13 residues. The germline V and J ends were trimmed by 4 bases and 6 bases, with 11 bases remaining between them. CDR1 is MGHRA, CDR2 YSYEKL, per germline. The CDR3 coding sequence is TGCGCCAGCAGCCTCCTAGGGGTGGATACGCAGTATTTT. Encoded protein: CASSLLGVDTQYF.

The chain carries TRBV28 and TRBJ2-5; 8 bases map to TRBD2. Germline V lookup: CDR1 MDHEN, CDR2 SYDVKM. The V gene end was trimmed by 7 bases and the J gene end by 4 bases; junction bases not matched to a gene: 11. CDR3 length: 15 residues. CDR3 in amino acids: CASTLSPTSGETQYF. The CDR3 nucleotides are TGTGCCAGCACTCTTAGCCCTACTAGCGGAGAGACCCAGTACTTC. The full variable domain, completed using reference TRBV28 and TRBJ2-5, is DVKVTQSSRYLVKRTGEKVFLECVQDMDHENMFWYRQDPGLGLRLIYFSYDVKMKEKGDIPEGYSVSREKKERFSLILESASTNQTSMYLCASTLSPTSGETQYFGPGTRLLVL.

As for this clone: The sample carries other DNA sequences with the same CDR3. V gene TRBV6-6 combines with J gene TRBJ1-5; D not certain. The CDR3 is 14 amino acids. Trimming cost V 2 bases and J 6 bases, with 11 bases left between them. The germline gives CDR1 MNHNY, CDR2 SVGAGI (reference sequence). CDR3 protein: CASSYPEEGQPQHF. The CDR3 DNA is TGTGCCAGCAGTTACCCCGAGGAGGGTCAGCCCCAGCATTTT.

The gene calls are TRBV5-4 and TRBJ2-3, with 12 bases matching TRBD2. In germline, CDR1 is SGHNT, CDR2 YYREEE (reference sequence). V was clipped by 0 bases and J by 12 bases; unmatched bases: 5. The CDR3 sequence is 14 residues long. This CDR3 reads CASSLGLAGAGQYF. CDR3 sequence (DNA): TGTGCCAGCAGCTTGGGACTAGCGGGGGCTGGACAGTATTTT. The whole variable domain, remainder taken from reference TRBV5-4 and TRBJ2-3, is ETGVTQSPTHLIKTRGQQVTLRCSSQSGHNTVSWYQQALGQGPQFIFQYYREEENGRGNFPPRFSGLQFPNYSSELNVNALELDDSALYLCASSLGLAGAGQYFGPGTRLTVL.

CDR3 amino acids: CASSVDSGQPQHF. In DNA, the CDR3 is TGTGCCAGCAGCGTAGATTCCGGGCAGCCCCAGCATTTT. The chain couples TRBV9 to TRBJ1-5; no definite D call. Trimming left V 0 bases short and J 7 bases short, with 8 bases between. Germline V gene lookup returns CDR1 SGDLS and CDR2 YYNGEE. The CDR3 loop spans 13 amino acids.

The chain employs TRBV19 and TRBJ1-3; the match to TRBD1 covers 8 bases. After removal of 6 bases from V and 0 bases from J, the junction contained 10 bases not matched to a gene. The germline V gene encodes CDR1 LNHDA and CDR2 SQIVND (reference sequence). The CDR3 extends over 17 amino acids. DNA for the CDR3: TGTGCCAGTAGAGAAAGCGCGGGACAGGCCTCTGGAAACACCATATATTTT. The encoded protein is CASRESAGQASGNTIYF.

This chain links TRBV20-1 with TRBJ1-2; TRBD1 might be the D (5 bases). CDR1 and CDR2 from the germline V gene are DFQATT and SNEGSKA (reference sequence). Trimming took 3 bases from V and 0 from J, leaving 17 bases between them. This CDR3 spans 16 amino acids. CDR3 residues: CSASGRGEQANYGYTF. The CDR3 bases are TGCAGTGCTAGTGGTCGGGGGGAGCAAGCTAACTATGGCTACACCTTC.

The genes are TRBV2 and TRBJ1-4; tentative D call: TRBD1 (6 bases). The length of the CDR3 is 13 residues. V lost 10 bases and J lost 8, with 17 bases in between. Germline loops: CDR1 SNHLY, CDR2 FYNNEI. The CDR3 DNA reads as TGTGCCACCTCGGGGGGCGTTTACGAAAAACTGTTTTTT. It yields the protein CATSGGVYEKLFF.

This clone occurred once. The chain carries TRBV24-1 and TRBJ2-5, with 8 bases matching TRBD1. V lost 3 bases to trimming and J lost 1 base; unmatched junction nucleotides: 15. Germline V CDR1 and CDR2: KGHDR, SFDVKD. The CDR3 is 19 amino acids. In DNA form, the CDR3 reads TGTGCCACCAGTGATCTAAACTACTTACAGGGGGACCTCCAAGAGACCCAGTACTTC. Amino acids: CATSDLNYLQGDLQETQYF.

The chain joins TRBV19 to TRBJ1-6; D remains ambiguous. The germline V gene encodes CDR1 LNHDA and CDR2 SQIVND (reference sequence). V was trimmed by 6 bases and J by 4 bases, leaving 13 bases between them. The CDR3 covers 15 residues. The CDR3 loop is CASSPSGVYNSPLHF. CDR3 bases: TGTGCCAGTAGCCCTTCCGGGGTATATAATTCACCCCTCCACTTT.

V is TRBV9 and J is TRBJ1-1; D uncertain. Trimming took off 0 bases at V and 1 base at J, with 4 bases between the two ends. CDR1 and CDR2 (germline): SGDLS, YYNGEE. This CDR3 comprises 13 residues. CDR3 coding DNA: TGTGCCAGCAGCGTAGCCCAGAACACTGAAGCTTTCTTT. Amino acid sequence: CASSVAQNTEAFF. Looking up the rest from reference TRBV9 and TRBJ1-1 gives the full variable domain: DSGVTQTPKHLITATGQRVTLRCSPRSGDLSVYWYQQSLDQGLQFLIQYYNGEERAKGNILERFSAQQFPDLHSELNLSSLELGDSALYFCASSVAQNTEAFFGQGTRLTVV.

This chain links TRBV5-4 with TRBJ1-3; no clear D. This CDR3 comprises 13 residues. Trimming removed 4 bases at V and 4 bases at J, with 9 bases between. Germline V gene data show CDR1 as SGHNT and CDR2 as YYREEE (reference sequence). CDR3 DNA: TGTGCCAGCAGCGCGCCGTGGGGAAACACCATATATTTT. Amino acid sequence: CASSAPWGNTIYF. Combining the CDR3 with reference TRBV5-4 and TRBJ1-3 gives the whole variable domain ETGVTQSPTHLIKTRGQQVTLRCSSQSGHNTVSWYQQALGQGPQFIFQYYREEENGRGNFPPRFSGLQFPNYSSELNVNALELDDSALYLCASSAPWGNTIYFGEGSWLTVV.

V gene TRBV21-1 combines with J gene TRBJ2-1; the listed D gene, TRBD1, was not tested against the DNA. TRBV21-1 is a documented pseudogene. CDR3 length equals 14 residues. The CDR3 loop reads CATPQGCPYNEQFF. CDR3 nucleotides: TGTGCCACCCCACAGGGCTGCCCCTACAATGAGCAGTTCTTC.

The chain joins TRBV23-1 to TRBJ1-6; 7 bases line up with TRBD1. TRBV23-1 is classed as an ORF, of uncertain function. The length of the CDR3 is 17 residues. V shed 2 bases, J shed 9 bases, and the junction held 13 bases outside the gene matches. CDR3 sequence (DNA): TGCGCCAGCAGTCAAGGGGACAGTCCCTGTGGTGGTTCACCCCTCCACTTT. The encoded protein is CASSQGDSPCGGSPLHF.